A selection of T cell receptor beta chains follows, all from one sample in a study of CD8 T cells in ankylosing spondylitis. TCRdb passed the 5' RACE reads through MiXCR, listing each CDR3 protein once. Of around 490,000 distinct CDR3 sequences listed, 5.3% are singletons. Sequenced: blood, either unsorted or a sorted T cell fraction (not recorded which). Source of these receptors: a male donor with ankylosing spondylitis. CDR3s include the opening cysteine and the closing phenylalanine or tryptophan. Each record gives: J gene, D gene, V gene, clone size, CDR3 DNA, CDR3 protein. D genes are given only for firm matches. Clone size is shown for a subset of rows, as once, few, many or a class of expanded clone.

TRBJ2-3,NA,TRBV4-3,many,TGCGCCAGCAGCCAAGATACGGGACGCACAGATACGCAGTATTTT,CASSQDTGRTDTQYF
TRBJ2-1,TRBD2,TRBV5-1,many,TGCGCCAGCTCACAGCGGGAGGGGAATGAGCAGTTCTTC,CASSQREGNEQFF
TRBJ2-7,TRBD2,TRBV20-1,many,TGCAGTGCTCTAGCGGGCTTACTCTCCTACGAGCAGTACTTC,CSALAGLLSYEQYF
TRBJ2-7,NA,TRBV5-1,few,TGCGCCAGCACAGGGCGAGATTCCTACGAGCAGTACTTC,CASTGRDSYEQYF
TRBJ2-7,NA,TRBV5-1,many,TGCGCCAGCAGCTTGGTGGAGACAAACTACGAGCAGTACTTC,CASSLVETNYEQYF
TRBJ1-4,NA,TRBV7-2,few,TGTGCCAGCAGCTCGACAGGATTAAAAAATGAAAAACTGTTTTTT,CASSSTGLKNEKLFF
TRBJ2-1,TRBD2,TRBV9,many,TGTGCCAGCAGTGCTAGCGGGGGCAAATACAATGAGCAGTTCTTC,CASSASGGKYNEQFF
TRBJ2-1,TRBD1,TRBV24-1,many,TGTGCCACCAGTGATTTGGGACAGGGGGCCTATGAGCAGTTCTTC,CATSDLGQGAYEQFF
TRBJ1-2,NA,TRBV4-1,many,TGCGCCAGCAGCCAAGACAGGACCCTAAACTATGGCTACACCTTC,CASSQDRTLNYGYTF
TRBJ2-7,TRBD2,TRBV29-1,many,TGCAGCGGGACTAGCGGGAGCACCGACGAGCAGTACTTC,CSGTSGSTDEQYF
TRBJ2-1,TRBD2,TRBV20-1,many,TGCAGTGCTAGGCGACTAGCGGGAGTCCACAATGAGCAGTTCTTC,CSARRLAGVHNEQFF
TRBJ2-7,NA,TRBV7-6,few,TGTGCCAGCAGCTTAGGGACAGCAAACTCCTACGAGCAGTACTTC,CASSLGTANSYEQYF
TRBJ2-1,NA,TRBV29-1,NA,TGCAGCGAATACGACAGATACAATGAGCAGTTCTTC,CSEYDRYNEQFF
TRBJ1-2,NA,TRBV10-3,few,TGTGCCATCAGCCCTTGGGGGGCAGGTGGCTACACCTTC,CAISPWGAGGYTF
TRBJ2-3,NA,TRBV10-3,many,TGTGCCATCAGTGAGTTAGATACGCAGTATTTT,CAISELDTQYF
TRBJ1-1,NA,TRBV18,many,TGTGCCAGCTTATATGGGGGGCGACTTGAAGCTTTCTTT,CASLYGGRLEAFF
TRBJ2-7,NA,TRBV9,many,TGTGCCAGCAGCGTAGCTCCAGGGCTGGGGCAGTACTTC,CASSVAPGLGQYF
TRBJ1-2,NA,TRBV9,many,TGTGCCAGCAGCGCGACGGGAGGGGCCCCTGCGGGCTATGGCTACACCTTC,CASSATGGAPAGYGYTF
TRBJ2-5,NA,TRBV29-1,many,TGCAGCGTTGTGCCCCAGCCGTTTCTACAAGAGACCCAGTACTTC,CSVVPQPFLQETQYF